The source of this T cell receptor beta chain is a study of blood T cell repertoires in COVID-19 (dated by TCRdb to the early 2020s). General notes on the study: Samples covering the acute and convalescent phases of COVID-19 were provided by collaborators in the United States, Italy and Spain. Samples were obtained from the ongoing ImmuneRACE study (first 160 participants) and from over 1,000 subjects provided by 6 global collaborators. Nearly every sample came with metadata listing a de-identified subject ID, COVID-19 status, age in years and sex. The material from the prospective study consisted of cDNA or gDNA derived from T cells, B-cell-depleted T cells, or PBMCs. HLA class I and class II types, where available, came from metadata supplied by the sample provider rather than from assay-based typing. The repertoires were made available in a free public database intended to serve as a resource for research on the immune response to SARS-CoV-2. The dataset comprised deeply sampled blood TCRbeta repertoires from subjects exposed to, actively infected with, or recovered from COVID-19.

Each collaborating institution followed its own protocols to collect whole blood in K2EDTA tubes. For TCRbeta analysis, collaborator samples were shipped as frozen whole blood, as isolated PBMCs, or as DNA extracted from either sample type. TCRbeta CDR3 regions were amplified from genomic DNA using the immunoSEQ Assay, a bias-controlled multiplex PCR. The original pipeline was this. Nucleated cell counts per sample were estimated from amplification of reference gene primers within the assay. To quantify the absolute abundance of each unique TCRbeta CDR3 rearrangement, sequence reads were collapsed and filtered. Productive Simpson clonality was computed per sample as the square root of Simpson's diversity index over productive rearrangements. TCRdb obtained this table from immuneACCESS and retained in-frame rearrangements with V and J assigned. These tables miss some clones; where compared with another copy, unresolved V genes account for less than half of the shortfall, and the remainder is unexplained. V and J calls and clone size are given by that table; D and trimming were obtained from the DNA. Counted in this sample were fewer than 110,000 clones; approximately 90% of them appeared once. The leading ten clones occupy over 15% of the sample.

In regard to this clone: No cognate antigen has been identified for it. Per-nucleotide qualities are absent, and no much larger clonotype sits a single base away. Additional DNA sequences in this sample encode the identical CDR3.

Broader findings and caveats from the paper: The amount of clinical and demographic metadata varied by source and participant and was provided uncurated.

This clonotype was sampled from a woman of 80 years or more in a cohort sampled during active COVID-19. The sequencing sample was made of peripheral blood.

The nucleotide sequence reads TGTGCCAGCAGCTTGGCGGGAGTAGGGACAGATACGCAGTATTTT. It is translated as CASSLAGVGTDTQYF. The chain links TRBV5-4 with TRBJ2-3; the D gene is perhaps TRBD2, on 6 matching bases. The trim is 0 bases for V and 3 bases for J, with a gap of 11 bases between the germline ends. From the germline V gene (reference sequence), CDR1 is SGHNT and CDR2 is YYREEE. The CDR3 spans 15 residues, from the cysteine through the phenylalanine. Only CDR3 DNA remains: 45 bases, in frame from the first base.